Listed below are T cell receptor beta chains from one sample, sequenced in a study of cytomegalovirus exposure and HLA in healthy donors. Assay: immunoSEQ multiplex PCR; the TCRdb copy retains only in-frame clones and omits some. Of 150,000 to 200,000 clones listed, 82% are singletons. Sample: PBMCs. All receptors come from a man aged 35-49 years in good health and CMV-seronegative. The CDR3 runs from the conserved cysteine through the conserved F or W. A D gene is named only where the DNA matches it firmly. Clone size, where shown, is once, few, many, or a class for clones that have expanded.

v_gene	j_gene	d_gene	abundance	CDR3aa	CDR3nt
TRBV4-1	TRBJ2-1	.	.	CASSQATLGEQFF	TGCGCCAGCAGCCAAGCGACACTTGGGGAGCAGTTCTTC
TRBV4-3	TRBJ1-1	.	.	CASSQGTATEAFF	TGCGCCAGCAGCCAAGGGACAGCCACTGAAGCTTTCTTT
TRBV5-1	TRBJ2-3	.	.	CASSLPNPGQGFHTQYF	TGCGCCAGCAGCTTGCCGAACCCGGGACAAGGCTTCCATACGCAGTATTTT
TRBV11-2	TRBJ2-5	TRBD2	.	CASSFLAGGQETQYF	TGTGCCAGCAGCTTCCTAGCGGGGGGGCAAGAGACCCAGTACTTC
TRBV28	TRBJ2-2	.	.	CATRRAIGELFF	TGTGCCACCCGGCGGGCAATCGGGGAGCTGTTTTTT
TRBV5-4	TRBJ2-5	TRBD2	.	CASSLLAGNQETQYF	TGTGCCAGCAGTTTACTAGCGGGGAATCAAGAGACCCAGTACTTC
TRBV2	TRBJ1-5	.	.	CASRWSDSPLQPQHF	TGTGCCTCCCGATGGTCGGACAGCCCCTTACAGCCCCAGCATTTT
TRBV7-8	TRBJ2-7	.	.	CASSFSGRQVPYEQYF	TGTGCCAGCAGCTTCTCAGGTCGACAGGTTCCCTACGAGCAGTACTTC
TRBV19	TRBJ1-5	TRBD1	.	CASIGTGQRQPQHF	TGTGCCAGTATCGGGACAGGGCAAAGGCAGCCCCAGCATTTT
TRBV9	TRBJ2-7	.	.	CASSARDIGTYEQYF	TGTGCCAGCAGCGCCAGGGACATTGGAACCTACGAGCAGTACTTC
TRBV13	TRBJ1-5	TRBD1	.	CASSYGQGVNQPQHF	TGTGCCAGCAGTTATGGACAGGGTGTTAATCAGCCCCAGCATTTT
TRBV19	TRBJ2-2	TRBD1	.	CASSIDPRTGGTGELFF	TGTGCCAGTAGTATAGATCCTAGGACAGGGGGCACCGGGGAGCTGTTTTTT
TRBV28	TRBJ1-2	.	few	CASSTTGNPFYYGYTF	TGTGCCAGCAGTACGACGGGAAACCCCTTTTACTATGGCTACACCTTC
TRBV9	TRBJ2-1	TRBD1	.	CASSVVGTGGNEQFF	TGTGCCAGCAGCGTAGTGGGGACAGGGGGGAATGAGCAGTTCTTC
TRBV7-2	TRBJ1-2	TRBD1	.	CASSRPGDSYGYTF	TGTGCCAGCTCGCGACCAGGGGACAGCTATGGCTACACCTTC
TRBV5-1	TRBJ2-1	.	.	CASSLRREQFF	TGCGCCAGCAGCTTGAGGAGAGAGCAGTTCTTC